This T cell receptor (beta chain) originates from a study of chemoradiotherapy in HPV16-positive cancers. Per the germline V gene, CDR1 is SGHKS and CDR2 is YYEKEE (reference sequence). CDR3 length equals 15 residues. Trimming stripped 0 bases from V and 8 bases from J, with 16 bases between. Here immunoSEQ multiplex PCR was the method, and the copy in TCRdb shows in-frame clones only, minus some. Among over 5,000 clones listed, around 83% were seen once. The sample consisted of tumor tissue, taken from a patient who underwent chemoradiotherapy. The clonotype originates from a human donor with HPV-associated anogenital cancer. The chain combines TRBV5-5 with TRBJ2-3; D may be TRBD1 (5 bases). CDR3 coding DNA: TGTGCCAGCAGCTTGGGAGGCCGAAGTCAGGGTACGCAGTATTTT. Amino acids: CASSLGGRSQGTQYF.